This entry is about one T cell receptor (beta chain). No antigen is known for it. The sample originates from a study of T cell repertoires in cytomegalovirus infection. At the level of the study: CMV epitopes that were recently identified and HLA-C-restricted were used alongside well-studied HLA-B-restricted ones. Public TCR beta signatures provided an indication of both CMV infection and a matching HLA type. Study outcomes and limitations: CMV carriers with the relevant HLA were identified by cumulative public TCR beta family frequency. HLA-C-restricted CMV clonotypes gave the most frequent clonotype in two of eight donors.

A single record per CDR3 protein comes from TCRdb applying MiXCR to the reads. In the table there are approximately 1,000,000 distinct CDR3 sequences, around 29% of which are singletons. This CDR3 comprises 18 residues. Trimming at V came to 1 base and at J to 5 bases, leaving 13 bases not matched to a gene. Germline V gene lookup returns CDR1 SGHVS and CDR2 FNYEAQ. The material was cultured CD8+ T cells from PBMCs, obtained from culture after CMV antigen stimulation. The sequence was obtained from a human donor in good health (CMV status not recorded). Some clones in this sample may be carry-over from other donors' samples. V gene TRBV7-6 combines with J gene TRBJ2-7; 11 nucleotides line up with TRBD1. This CDR3 reads CASSLGRSDRGPPNEQYF. CDR3 DNA sequence: TGTGCCAGCAGCTTAGGCCGATCGGACAGGGGGCCTCCTAACGAGCAGTACTTC.